The 16 T cell receptor beta chains reported below all come from one sample, sequenced in a study of regulatory T cells in long-lasting Graves disease. The time point was: persistent/refractory GD, antithyroid drugs over 5 years with positive TRAb. Preparation of the TCR library used RNA extracted from PBMCs. CDR3-region Arm-PCR and iRepertoire HTBI primers produced the TCR beta libraries. TCRdb analysed the multiplex PCR reads with MiXCR anew, one entry per CDR3 protein. This table has around 300,000 distinct CDR3 sequences, around 20% appearing once. Sequences were derived from peripheral blood mononuclear cells (PBMCs), sampled when the disease was refractory, from a patient treated with antithyroid drugs. All receptors derive from a female donor with Graves disease.

The chain has TRBV4-2 and TRBJ2-5, with no clear D. The V gene's germline CDR1 is LGHNA and CDR2 YNFKEQ. Deletions cut 6 bases from V and 2 bases from J, with 13 bases between. The CDR3 has 14 amino acids. The CDR3 reads CASRVAHKQETQYF. CDR3 sequence (DNA): TGTGCCAGCAGAGTGGCCCATAAACAAGAGACCCAGTACTTC.

This clonotype was observed a handful of times. The V gene is TRBV6-2 or TRBV6-3, the J gene TRBJ2-7; 10 positions match TRBD1. The CDR3 has 17 residues. Germline trimming cut 7 bases from V and 2 bases from J; bases unmatched to any gene: 14. The germline gives CDR1 MNHEY, CDR2 SVGEGT. The CDR3 coding sequence is TGTGCCAGCACCGCAGAGAGGGGGACAGGGGCTCCCTACGAGCAGTACTTC. Translated: CASTAERGTGAPYEQYF.

This chain connects TRBV5-1 to TRBJ2-7, with 13 bases that match TRBD2. After removal of 0 bases from V and 6 bases from J, the junction contained 3 bases not matched to a gene. The CDR3 consists of 15 residues. CDR1 is SGHRS, CDR2 YFSETQ, per germline. In DNA, the CDR3 is TGCGCCAGCAGCTTGGGGACTAGCGGGAGCTCCGAGCAGTACTTC. Its translation: CASSLGTSGSSEQYF.

This rearrangement joins TRBV6-1 to TRBJ1-1, with 11 bases lining up with TRBD1. V gave up 6 bases and J gave up 5 bases; unmatched junction bases: 11. This CDR3 spans 16 amino acids. CDR1 and CDR2 from the germline V gene are MNHNS and SASEGT. The CDR3 is CASRPSDRGQRTEAFF. CDR3 DNA sequence: TGTGCCAGCAGGCCGTCGGACAGGGGGCAGAGAACTGAAGCTTTCTTT.

This clonotype was seen many times. The chain is built from TRBV12-3 or TRBV12-4 and TRBJ1-1; D is unresolved. The CDR3 is 13 residues long. Between the trimmed V and J ends, which lost 3 bases and 4 bases, there was a span of 9 bases. The CDR3 loop reads CASSLRTLTEAFF. Here the CDR3 DNA reads TGTGCCAGCAGTTTGAGGACCCTCACTGAAGCTTTCTTT.

For this clonotype: An end of the junction differs from the germline gene, which may be a read error. This chain joins TRBV7-2 and TRBJ2-7; D is unclear. This CDR3 spans 11 amino acids. Germline V CDR1 and CDR2: SGHTA, FQGNSA. The CDR3 DNA reads as TGCGCCAGCAGTCAGAAATACGAGCAGTACTTC. Its translation: CASSQKYEQYF.

Comments on this clonotype: This sequence may be a read error, since a much larger clone differs from it by one base. This chain connects TRBV2 to TRBJ1-4, with 7 nucleotides matching TRBD1. The V gene's germline CDR1 is SNHLY and CDR2 FYNNEI. This CDR3 comprises 14 residues. The CDR3 region has the DNA TGTGCCGGCAGTGGGGCAGGGGGTGGTGAAAAACTGTTTTTT. Its protein product is CAGSGAGGGEKLFF. The full variable domain, its missing parts supplied by reference TRBV2 and TRBJ1-4, is EPEVTQTPSHQVTQMGQEVILRCVPISNHLYFYWYRQILGQKVEFLVSFYNNEISEKSEIFDDQFSVERPDGSNFTLKIRSTKLEDSAMYFCAGSGAGGGEKLFFGSGTQLSVL.

The chain has TRBV7-8 and TRBJ2-3; 8 positions match TRBD2. The CDR3 totals 17 residues. V shed 1 base and J 4 bases; nucleotides not matched to a gene: 10. Germline V lookup: CDR1 SGHVS, CDR2 FQNEAQ. The CDR3, as DNA: TGTGCCAGCAGCTTAGAGGGGCGAACGGGAGGGGCAGATACGCAGTATTTT. It yields the protein CASSLEGRTGGADTQYF. Full variable domain (missing parts from reference TRBV7-8 and TRBJ2-3): GAGVSQSPRYKVAKRGQDVALRCDPISGHVSLFWYQQALGQGPEFLTYFQNEAQLDKSGLPSDRFFAERPEGSVSTLKIQRTQQEDSAVYLCASSLEGRTGGADTQYFGPGTRLTVL.

CDR3 nucleotides: TGTGCCAGCAGCCAAGATCTTGGACAGCCGTCGTACTTC. This encodes CASSQDLGQPSYF. V gene TRBV4-2 combines with J gene TRBJ2-7, with D maybe TRBD1 (6 bases). Trimming left V 0 bases short and J 12 bases short, with 15 bases between. Germline CDR1 and CDR2: LGHNA and YNFKEQ. CDR3 length equals 13 residues.

This clonotype was observed a few times. The chain links TRBV7-9 to TRBJ1-2; TRBD1 matches 9 bases. Germline V gene lookup returns CDR1 SEHNR and CDR2 FQNEAQ (reference sequence). The CDR3 is made up of 14 amino acids. V lost 4 bases, J lost 6 bases, and 6 bases stayed unmatched. The CDR3 spells CASSSGTGPNGYTF. DNA of the CDR3: TGTGCCAGCAGCTCCGGGACAGGGCCTAATGGCTACACCTTC.

This clonotype was recorded a few times. This chain joins TRBV30 and TRBJ1-3; D remains ambiguous. The V end lost 0 bases, the J end lost 8 bases, and 8 bases lay between the germline ends. CDR3 length equals 12 residues. Germline assignment: CDR1 GTSNPN and CDR2 SVGIG (reference sequence). As DNA, the CDR3 is TGTGCCTGGAGTGTGGGAAGTGACACCATATATTTT. Translating gives CAWSVGSDTIYF.

This clonotype was counted many times. The CDR3 nucleotides are TGTGCCAGCAGTTTAGGGAGAGTGAACACTGAAGCTTTCTTT. Its protein product is CASSLGRVNTEAFF. This chain joins TRBV27 and TRBJ1-1; no clear D gene. This CDR3 comprises 14 residues. V was trimmed by 2 bases and J by 0 bases, leaving 7 bases between them. CDR1 is MNHEY, CDR2 SMNVEV, per germline (reference sequence).

This clonotype was counted at least ten times. The chain recombines TRBV2 with TRBJ2-1, with 8 bases fitting TRBD1. The CDR3 consists of 14 residues. V trimming: 7 bases; J trimming: 5 bases; junction bases outside the gene matches: 7. Germline-derived CDR1 and CDR2 are SNHLY and FYNNEI. The CDR3 DNA is TGTGCCAGCACCTGGCGGACAGGGAACAATGAGCAGTTCTTC. This sequence encodes CASTWRTGNNEQFF.

This chain connects TRBV9 to TRBJ2-7, with TRBD1 as a possible D gene (6 bases). Per germline, CDR1 SGDLS and CDR2 YYNGEE. There are 14 residues in the CDR3. The V and J ends lost 4 bases and 2 bases respectively, with 13 bases between them. The CDR3 bases are TGTGCCAGCAGCCCGAGACAGGCAACCTACGAGCAGTACTTC. Amino acids: CASSPRQATYEQYF.

The V call is TRBV20-1, the J call TRBJ2-5, with D hard to call. With 0 bases removed from V and 2 bases from J, the gap between germline ends came to 10 bases. This CDR3 is 14 amino acids long. The V gene's germline CDR1 is DFQATT and CDR2 SNEGSKA (reference sequence). The CDR3 DNA reads as TGCAGTGCTAGAGAAAAGAGTGGTCAAGAGACCCAGTACTTC. As protein: CSAREKSGQETQYF.

This clonotype was seen repeatedly, ten times or more. This chain links TRBV20-1 with TRBJ2-5; 10 nucleotides align to TRBD2. Looked up from germline, CDR1 is DFQATT and CDR2 is SNEGSKA (reference sequence). V was pared by 6 bases and J by 0 bases, with 4 bases of the junction left unmatched. This CDR3 comprises 14 residues. The chain's CDR3 is CSAAAGGYQETQYF. The CDR3 DNA reads as TGCAGTGCCGCAGCGGGAGGGTACCAAGAGACCCAGTACTTC.